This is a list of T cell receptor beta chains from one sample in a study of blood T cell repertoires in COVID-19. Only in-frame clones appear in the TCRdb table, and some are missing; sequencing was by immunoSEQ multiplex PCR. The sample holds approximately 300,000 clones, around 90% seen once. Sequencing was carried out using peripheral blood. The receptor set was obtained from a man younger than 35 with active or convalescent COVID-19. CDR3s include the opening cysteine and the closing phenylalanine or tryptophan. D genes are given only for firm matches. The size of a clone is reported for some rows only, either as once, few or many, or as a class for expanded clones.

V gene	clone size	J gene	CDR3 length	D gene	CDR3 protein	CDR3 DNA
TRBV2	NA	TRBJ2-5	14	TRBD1	CASSVDRLLETQYF	TGTGCCAGCAGTGTGGACAGGTTGTTGGAGACCCAGTACTTC
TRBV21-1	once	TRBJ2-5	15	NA	CASSTQAGGEETQYF	TGTGCCAGCAGCACCCAGGCAGGGGGCGAAGAGACCCAGTACTTC
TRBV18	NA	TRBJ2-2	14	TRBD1	CASSLTGDTGELFF	TGTGCCAGCTCACTAACAGGGGACACCGGGGAGCTGTTTTTT
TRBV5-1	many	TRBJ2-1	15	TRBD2	CASNPTSGSGNEQFF	TGCGCCAGCAATCCGACTAGCGGGAGCGGTAATGAGCAGTTCTTC
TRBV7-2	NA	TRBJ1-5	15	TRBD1	CASSSGQGFGQPQHF	TGTGCCAGCAGCTCGGGACAGGGGTTTGGGCAGCCCCAGCATTTT
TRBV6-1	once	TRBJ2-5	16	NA	CASSGSLRTGSISQYF	TGTGCCAGCAGTGGAAGCCTACGAACCGGGAGTATCTCCCAGTACTTC
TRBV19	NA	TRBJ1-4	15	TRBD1	CASSPPRDRGEKLFF	TGTGCCAGTAGTCCCCCCCGGGACAGGGGCGAAAAACTGTTTTTT
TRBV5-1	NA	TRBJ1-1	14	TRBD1	CASSWDRSNTEAFF	TGCGCCAGCAGTTGGGACAGATCGAACACTGAAGCTTTCTTT
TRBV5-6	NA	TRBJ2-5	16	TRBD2	CASSHRLAGRQETQYF	TGTGCCAGCAGCCACCGACTAGCGGGAAGGCAAGAGACCCAGTACTTC
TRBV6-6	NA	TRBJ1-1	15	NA	CASSMTVVLNTEAFF	TGTGCCAGCAGCATGACAGTCGTACTGAACACTGAAGCTTTCTTT
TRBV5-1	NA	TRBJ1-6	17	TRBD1	CASSRRQGTGWDSPLHF	TGCGCCAGCAGCCGGAGACAGGGTACGGGGTGGGATTCACCCCTCCACTTT
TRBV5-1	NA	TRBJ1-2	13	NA	CASSLWDSRGYTF	TGCGCCAGCAGTCTCTGGGACTCTCGTGGCTACACCTTC
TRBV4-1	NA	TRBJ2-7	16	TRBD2	CASSQEIGGSSYEQYF	TGCGCCAGCAGCCAAGAGATCGGCGGGAGCTCCTACGAGCAGTACTTC
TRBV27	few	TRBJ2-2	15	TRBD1	CASSPGTGLTGELFF	TGTGCCAGCAGCCCCGGGACAGGCCTCACCGGGGAGCTGTTTTTT
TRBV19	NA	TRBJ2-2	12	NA	CAIRLGPGELFF	TGTGCCATCCGCCTCGGTCCCGGGGAGCTGTTTTTT
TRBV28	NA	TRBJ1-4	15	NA	CASSSRGGVGEKLFF	TGTGCCAGCAGCTCAAGGGGGGGGGTCGGTGAAAAACTGTTTTTT
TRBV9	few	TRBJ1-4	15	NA	CASSPHLTTNEKLFF	TGTGCCAGCAGCCCCCATCTAACAACTAATGAAAAACTGTTTTTT
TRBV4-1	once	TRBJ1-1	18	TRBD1	CASSQEVGTGWMNTEAFF	TGCGCCAGCAGCCAAGAAGTGGGGACAGGGTGGATGAACACTGAAGCTTTCTTT
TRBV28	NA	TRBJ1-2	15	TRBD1	CASSGDRTFNYGYTF	TGTGCCAGCAGTGGGGACAGGACCTTTAACTATGGCTACACCTTC
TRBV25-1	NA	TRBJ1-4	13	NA	CASGAIDNEKLFF	TGTGCCAGCGGGGCAATCGACAATGAAAAACTGTTTTTT
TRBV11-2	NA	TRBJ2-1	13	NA	CASSLLDFNEQFF	TGTGCCAGCAGCTTACTGGACTTTAATGAGCAGTTCTTC
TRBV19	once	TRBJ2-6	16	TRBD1	CASSPRTGSGANVLTF	TGTGCCAGTAGTCCCCGGACAGGTTCTGGGGCCAACGTCCTGACTTTC